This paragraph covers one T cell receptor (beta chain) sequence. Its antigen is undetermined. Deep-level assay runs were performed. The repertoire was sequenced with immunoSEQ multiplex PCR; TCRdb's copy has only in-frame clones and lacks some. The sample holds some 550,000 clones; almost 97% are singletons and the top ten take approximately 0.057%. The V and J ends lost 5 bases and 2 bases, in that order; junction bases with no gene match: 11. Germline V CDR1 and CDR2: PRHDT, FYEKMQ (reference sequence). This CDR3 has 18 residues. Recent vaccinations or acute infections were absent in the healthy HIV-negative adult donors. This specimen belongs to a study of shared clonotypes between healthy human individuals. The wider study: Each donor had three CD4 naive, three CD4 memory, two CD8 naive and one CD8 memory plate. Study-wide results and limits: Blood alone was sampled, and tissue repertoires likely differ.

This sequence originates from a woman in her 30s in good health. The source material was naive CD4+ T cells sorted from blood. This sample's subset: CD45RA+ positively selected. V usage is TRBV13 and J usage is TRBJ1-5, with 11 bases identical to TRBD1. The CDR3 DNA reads TGTGCCAGCAGCGAATCTGGACAGGGGGCCTTCGGCAATCAGCCCCAGCATTTT. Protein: CASSESGQGAFGNQPQHF.